Shown below are 3 T cell receptor beta chains from a single sample sequenced in a study of blood T cell repertoires in COVID-19. Clones were sequenced by immunoSEQ multiplex PCR, and TCRdb holds only the in-frame ones, with some missing. The top ten hold around 3.4% of the sample, which has under 130,000 clones, 70% to 90% seen once. Sample: peripheral blood. These receptors all come from a woman in her fifties or sixties with acute or convalescent COVID-19.

The rearrangement links TRBV21-1 to TRBJ1-1. TRBV21-1 is a pseudogene segment. This CDR3 contains 12 residues. The CDR3 region has the DNA TGTGCCAGCAGCAACGGGAACACTGAAGCTTTCTTT. Its translation is CASSNGNTEAFF.

This rearrangement joins TRBV3-1 (or the pseudogene TRBV3-2) to TRBJ2-1, with 9 bases identical to TRBD2. Germline V gene data show CDR1 as LGHDT and CDR2 as YNNKEL (reference sequence). The J segment lost 5 bases and the V segment lost 6 bases, leaving 11 bases of the junction unmatched. This CDR3 has 16 residues. The CDR3 reads CASSLFLAGYNNEQFF. The CDR3 DNA reads TGTGCCAGCAGTCTCTTTCTAGCGGGATACAACAATGAGCAGTTCTTC.

A few counts support this clone. This sequence joins TRBV18 and TRBJ2-7; D might be TRBD2 (5 bases). The CDR3 has 14 residues. Per germline, CDR1 KGHSH and CDR2 LQKENI. Trimming left V 4 bases short and J 0 bases short, with 10 bases between. The CDR3 loop is CASSLQRTSYEQYF. The CDR3 DNA reads TGTGCCAGCTCACTACAGCGGACCTCCTACGAGCAGTACTTC.